One and the same sample provided the 8 T cell receptor beta chains below, sequenced in a study of blood T cell repertoires in COVID-19. The method was immunoSEQ multiplex PCR; TCRdb's version includes in-frame clones alone and lacks a portion of them. Of around 140,000 clones in the sample, roughly 90% were seen once. The material sequenced was PBMCs or T cells enriched from blood (not recorded which). The receptors stem from a middle-aged woman who had been exposed to COVID-19.

The J gene is TRBJ1-6, the V gene TRBV27; perhaps TRBD1 as D (5 bases). V shed 6 bases and J shed 2 bases, with 14 bases lying between them. The CDR3 extends over 16 amino acids. From germline, CDR1 is MNHEY and CDR2 SMNVEV (reference sequence). The CDR3 DNA is TGTGCCAGCAGAACCACAGGTTTTACCTATAATTCACCCCTCCACTTT. This translates into CASRTTGFTYNSPLHF.

The chain employs TRBV5-5 and TRBJ1-2, with TRBD1 as a possible D gene (6 bases). Per germline, CDR1 SGHKS and CDR2 YYEKEE (reference sequence). Between the trimmed V and J ends, which lost 0 bases and 6 bases, there was a span of 6 bases. The length of the CDR3 is 12 residues. The CDR3 loop is CASSLGQDGYTF. CDR3 coding DNA: TGTGCCAGCAGCTTGGGACAGGATGGCTACACCTTC.

The CDR3 region is CASSSLGQAYGYTF. In DNA, the CDR3 is TGCGCCAGCAGCTCCCTGGGGCAGGCATATGGCTACACCTTC. This chain connects TRBV5-1 to TRBJ1-2; perhaps TRBD1 as D (5 bases). The CDR3 has 14 residues. The germline CDR1 and CDR2 sequences are SGHRS and YFSETQ. The V gene lost 3 bases and the J gene lost 5 bases, with 14 bases spanning the gap.

The chain joins TRBV12-3 or TRBV12-4 to TRBJ1-6; D possibly corresponds to TRBD1 (5 bases). This CDR3 comprises 13 residues. V shed 3 bases and J shed 7 bases, with 7 bases lying between them. The CDR3 nucleotides are TGTGCCAGCAGTTTGAAGGGGAATTCACCCCTCCACTTT. Its protein product is CASSLKGNSPLHF.

The V call is TRBV6-1, the J call TRBJ2-7, with TRBD1 matching over 7 bases. The CDR3 totals 15 residues. V lost 3 bases, J lost 0 bases, and 5 bases stayed unmatched. CDR1 MNHNS and CDR2 SASEGT come from the germline V gene. As DNA, the CDR3 is TGTGCCAGCAGTGAGGGGACAGCAATCTCCTACGAGCAGTACTTC. This gives the protein CASSEGTAISYEQYF.

This chain connects TRBV5-1 to TRBJ2-1, with D possibly being TRBD1 (6 bases). The CDR3 has 14 residues. From germline, CDR1 is SGHRS and CDR2 YFSETQ. Trimming pared 7 bases from V and 5 bases from J, leaving 16 bases between. This CDR3 reads CASGRGQNDNEQFF. CDR3 coding DNA: TGCGCCAGCGGCAGGGGACAAAACGACAATGAGCAGTTCTTC.

This chain links TRBV7-9 with TRBJ2-3; 7 bases align to TRBD2. CDR3 length: 14 amino acids. CDR1 is SEHNR, CDR2 FQNEAQ, per germline (reference sequence). J gave up 4 bases and V 1 base, and 2 bases lay outside the gene matches. In nucleotides, the CDR3 is TGTGCCAGCAGCTTAGTTGCGGGGGCAGATACGCAGTATTTT. Its translation: CASSLVAGADTQYF.

The gene calls are TRBV19 and TRBJ2-4, with 8 bases that match TRBD2. The CDR3 is made up of 16 amino acids. Germline V lookup: CDR1 LNHDA, CDR2 SQIVND (reference sequence). Losses at the gene ends were 3 bases for V and 4 bases for J; bases not matched to a gene: 8. CDR3 nucleotide sequence: TGTGCCAGTAGTATGGACGGGGGGGCGGATAAAAACATTCAGTACTTC. Amino acid sequence: CASSMDGGADKNIQYF.